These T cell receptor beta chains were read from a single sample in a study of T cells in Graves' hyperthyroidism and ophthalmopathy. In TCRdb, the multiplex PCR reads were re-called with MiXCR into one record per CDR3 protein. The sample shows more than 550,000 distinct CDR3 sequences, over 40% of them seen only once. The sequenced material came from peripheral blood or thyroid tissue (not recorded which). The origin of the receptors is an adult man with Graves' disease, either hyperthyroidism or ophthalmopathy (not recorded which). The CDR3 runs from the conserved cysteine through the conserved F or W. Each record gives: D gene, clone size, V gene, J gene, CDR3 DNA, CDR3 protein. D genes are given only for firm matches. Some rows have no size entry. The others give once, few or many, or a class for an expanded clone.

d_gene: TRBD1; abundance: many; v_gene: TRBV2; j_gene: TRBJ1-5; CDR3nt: TGTGCCAGCAGTGGGACAGGGACTAGCAATCAGCCCCAGCATTTT; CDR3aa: CASSGTGTSNQPQHF
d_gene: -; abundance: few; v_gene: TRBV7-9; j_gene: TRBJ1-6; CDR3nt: TGTGCCAGCAGCACAAGCCGACCGATCACTAGCTCCTATAATTCACCCCTCCACTTT; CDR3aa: CASSTSRPITSSYNSPLHF
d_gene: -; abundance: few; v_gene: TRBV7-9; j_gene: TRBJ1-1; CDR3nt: TGTGCCAGCAGCTTGGAGGGGGGGCGCGACACTGAAGCTTTCTTT; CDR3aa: CASSLEGGRDTEAFF
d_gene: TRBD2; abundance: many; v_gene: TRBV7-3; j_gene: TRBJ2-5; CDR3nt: TGTGCCAGCAGCCCTGGACTAGCGGGAGTAGTGGAGACCCAGTACTTC; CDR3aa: CASSPGLAGVVETQYF
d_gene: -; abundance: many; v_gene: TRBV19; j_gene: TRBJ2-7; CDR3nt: TGTGCCAGTAGCGGACAAAAGGCAGGGTACGAGCAGTACTTC; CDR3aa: CASSGQKAGYEQYF
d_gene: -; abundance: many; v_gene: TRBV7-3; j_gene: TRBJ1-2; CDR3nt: TGTGCCAGCAGCTTGAGTCAGGGAGACGGCTACACCTTC; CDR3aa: CASSLSQGDGYTF
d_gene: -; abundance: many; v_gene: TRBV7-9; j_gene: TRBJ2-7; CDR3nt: TGTGCCAGCAGCTTGGAGATGGGGATCCTAGTCGAGCAGTACTTC; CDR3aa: CASSLEMGILVEQYF
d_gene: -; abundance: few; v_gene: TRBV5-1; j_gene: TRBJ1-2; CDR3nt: TGCGCCAGCAGCTTGGACCCTACCGCTAACTATGGCTACACCTTC; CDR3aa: CASSLDPTANYGYTF
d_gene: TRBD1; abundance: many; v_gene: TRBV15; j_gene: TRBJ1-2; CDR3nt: TGTGCCACCAGCAAACAGGGGGCGGAATATGGCTACACCTTC; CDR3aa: CATSKQGAEYGYTF
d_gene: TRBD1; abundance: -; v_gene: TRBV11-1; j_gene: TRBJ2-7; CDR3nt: TGTGCCAGCAGCGCCGGGACAGGGGGCCGGTACGAGCAGTACTTC; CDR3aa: CASSAGTGGRYEQYF
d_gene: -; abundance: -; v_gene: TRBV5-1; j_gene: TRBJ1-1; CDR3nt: TGCGCCAGCAGCCCGGGGCACGGTATCACTGAAGCTTTCTTT; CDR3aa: CASSPGHGITEAFF
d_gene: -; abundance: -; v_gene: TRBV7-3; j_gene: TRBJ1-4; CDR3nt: TGCGCCAGCAGCCTACTCACAGGGAGGGTGAGTGAAAAACTGTTTTTT; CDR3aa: CASSLLTGRVSEKLFF
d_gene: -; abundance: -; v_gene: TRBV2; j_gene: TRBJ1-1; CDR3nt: TGTGCCAGCATCCCGGGGCCAGCGAACACTGAAGCTTTCTTT; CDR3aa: CASIPGPANTEAFF
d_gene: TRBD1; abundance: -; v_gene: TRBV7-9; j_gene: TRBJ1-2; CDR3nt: TGTGCCAGCTCACTAGGGGACAGGAGCTATGGCTACACCTTC; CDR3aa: CASSLGDRSYGYTF
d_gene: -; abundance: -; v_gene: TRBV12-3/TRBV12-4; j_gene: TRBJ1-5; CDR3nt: TGTGCCAGCAGTTTTTGGGGGTTCAATCAGCCCCAGCATTTT; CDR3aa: CASSFWGFNQPQHF
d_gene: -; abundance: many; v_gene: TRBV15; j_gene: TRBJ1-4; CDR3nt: TGTGCCACCAGCCCTTCACCTGCAACTAATGAAAAACTGTTTTTT; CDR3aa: CATSPSPATNEKLFF
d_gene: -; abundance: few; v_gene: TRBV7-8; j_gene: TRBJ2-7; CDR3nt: TGTGCCAGCAGCTCCGGCATGAGAGAGCAGTACTTC; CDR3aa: CASSSGMREQYF
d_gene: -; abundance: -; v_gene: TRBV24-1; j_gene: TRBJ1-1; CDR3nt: TGTGCCACCAGGAAGGGTGATGAAGCTTTCTTT; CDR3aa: CATRKGDEAFF
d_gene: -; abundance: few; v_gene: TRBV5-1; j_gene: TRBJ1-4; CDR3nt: TGCGCCAGCAGCTTGGGGGCTTATGAAAAACTGTTTTTT; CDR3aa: CASSLGAYEKLFF
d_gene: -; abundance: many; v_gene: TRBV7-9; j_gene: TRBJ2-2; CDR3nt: TGTGCCAGCAGCTTAGAGACCGGGGAGCTGTTTTTT; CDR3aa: CASSLETGELFF
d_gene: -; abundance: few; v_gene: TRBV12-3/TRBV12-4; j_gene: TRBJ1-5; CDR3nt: TGTGCCAGCAGCCAAGGAGGGAGGCCCCAGCATTTT; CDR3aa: CASSQGGRPQHF
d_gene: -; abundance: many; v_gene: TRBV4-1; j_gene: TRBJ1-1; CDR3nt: TGCGCCAGCAGCCAGGGGATCCTTTCGAGGAAGTCAGCTTTCTTT; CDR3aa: CASSQGILSRKSAFF
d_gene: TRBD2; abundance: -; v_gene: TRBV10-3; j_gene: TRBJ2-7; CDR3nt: TGTGCCATCAGGGGGGAGGGGAATCACGAGCAGTACTTC; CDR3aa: CAIRGEGNHEQYF
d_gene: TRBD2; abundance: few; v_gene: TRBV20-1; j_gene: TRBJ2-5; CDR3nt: TGCAGCGGACCTAGCGGAAACCAAGAGACCCAGTACTTC; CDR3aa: CSGPSGNQETQYF
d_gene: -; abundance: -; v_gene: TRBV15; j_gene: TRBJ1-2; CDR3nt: TGTGCCACCAGCAGGACAGCGGGGGTCTATGGCTACACCTTC; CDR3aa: CATSRTAGVYGYTF
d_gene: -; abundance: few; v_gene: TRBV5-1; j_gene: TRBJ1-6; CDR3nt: TGCGCCAGCTCCAGGGGTTATAATTCACCCCTCCACTTT; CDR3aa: CASSRGYNSPLHF
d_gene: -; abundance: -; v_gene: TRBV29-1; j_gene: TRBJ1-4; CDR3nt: TGCAGCGTTGAAACCCACGGAAATGAAAAACTGTTTTTT; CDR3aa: CSVETHGNEKLFF
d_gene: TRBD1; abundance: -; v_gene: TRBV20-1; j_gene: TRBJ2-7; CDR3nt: TGCAGTGCCTTTCCGCTACGGCAGGGGGCCTACGAGCAGTACTTC; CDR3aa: CSAFPLRQGAYEQYF
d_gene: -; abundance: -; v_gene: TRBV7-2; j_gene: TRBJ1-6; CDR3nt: TGTGCCAGCAGCTTATTTTCCGGAGATTCACCCCTCCACTTT; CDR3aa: CASSLFSGDSPLHF
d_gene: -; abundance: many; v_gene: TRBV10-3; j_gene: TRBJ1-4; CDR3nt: TGTGCCATCAGTGAACAGAGGGGGACTAATGAAAAACTGTTTTTT; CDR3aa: CAISEQRGTNEKLFF
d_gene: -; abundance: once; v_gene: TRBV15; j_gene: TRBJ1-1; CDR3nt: TGTGCCACCAGCAGTGAGCCGGGGGCTGAAGCTTTCTTT; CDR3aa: CATSSEPGAEAFF
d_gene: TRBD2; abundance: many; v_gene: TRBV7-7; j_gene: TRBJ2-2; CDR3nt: TGTGCTAGCAGCCAGGGACTAGCGGGAGCCGGGGAGCTGTTTTTT; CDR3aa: CASSQGLAGAGELFF
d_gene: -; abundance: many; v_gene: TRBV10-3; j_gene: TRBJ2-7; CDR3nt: TGTGCCATCGCGCGGGTCCTACTGGGCGAGCAGTACTTC; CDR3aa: CAIARVLLGEQYF
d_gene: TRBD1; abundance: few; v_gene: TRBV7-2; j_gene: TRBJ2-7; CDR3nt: TGTGCCAGCAGTTACCGACAGGGGTCCTACGAGCAGTACTTC; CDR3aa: CASSYRQGSYEQYF
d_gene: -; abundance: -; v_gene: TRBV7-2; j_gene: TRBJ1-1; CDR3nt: TGCGCCAGCAGCCAAGATCGGATGACCTCCGGTTTCTTT; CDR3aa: CASSQDRMTSGFF
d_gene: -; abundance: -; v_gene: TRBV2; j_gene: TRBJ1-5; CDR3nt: TGTGCCAGCAGGGGGCCAGGGAACTCCAATCAGCCCCAGCATTTT; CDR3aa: CASRGPGNSNQPQHF
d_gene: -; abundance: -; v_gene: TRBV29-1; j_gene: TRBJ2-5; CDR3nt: TGCAGCGTTGAAGACCCACTAGCCCAGGGATCGGAGACCCAGTACTTC; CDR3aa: CSVEDPLAQGSETQYF
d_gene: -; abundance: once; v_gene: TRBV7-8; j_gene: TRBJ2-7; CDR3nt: TGTGCCAGCAGGCGGGGAGCCTCCGAGCAGTACTTC; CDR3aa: CASRRGASEQYF
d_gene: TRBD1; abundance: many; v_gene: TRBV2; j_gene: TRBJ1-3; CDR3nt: TGTGCCAGCAGTGAACCGGCGACAGGGGTTGGAAACACCATATATTTT; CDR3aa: CASSEPATGVGNTIYF
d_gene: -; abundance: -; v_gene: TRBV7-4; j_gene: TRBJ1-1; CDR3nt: TGTGCCCGCAGCTTAGGGGCCGAGAACACTGAAGCTTTCTTT; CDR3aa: CARSLGAENTEAFF
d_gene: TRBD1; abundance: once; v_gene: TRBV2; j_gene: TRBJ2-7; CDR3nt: TGTGCCAGCAAAGAAGGCAGGACAGGGGACTACGAGCAGTACTTC; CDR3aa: CASKEGRTGDYEQYF